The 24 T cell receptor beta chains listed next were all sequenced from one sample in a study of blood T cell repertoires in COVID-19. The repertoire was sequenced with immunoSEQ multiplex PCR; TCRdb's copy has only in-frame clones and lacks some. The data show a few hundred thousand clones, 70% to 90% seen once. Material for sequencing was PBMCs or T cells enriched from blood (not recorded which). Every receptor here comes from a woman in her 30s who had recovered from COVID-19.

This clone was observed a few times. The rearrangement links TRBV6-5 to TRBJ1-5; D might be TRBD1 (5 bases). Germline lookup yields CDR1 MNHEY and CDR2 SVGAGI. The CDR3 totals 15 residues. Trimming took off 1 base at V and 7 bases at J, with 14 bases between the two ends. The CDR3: CASSYLKGRRQPQHF. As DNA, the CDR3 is TGTGCCAGCAGTTACTTGAAGGGGCGTCGCCAGCCCCAGCATTTT.

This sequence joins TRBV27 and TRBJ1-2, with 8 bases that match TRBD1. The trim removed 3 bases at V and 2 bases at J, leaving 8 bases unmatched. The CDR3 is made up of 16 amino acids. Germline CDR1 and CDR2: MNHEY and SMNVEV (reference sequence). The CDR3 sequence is CASSFGQGLGNYGYTF. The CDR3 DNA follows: TGTGCCAGCAGTTTCGGACAGGGTCTGGGGAACTATGGCTACACCTTC.

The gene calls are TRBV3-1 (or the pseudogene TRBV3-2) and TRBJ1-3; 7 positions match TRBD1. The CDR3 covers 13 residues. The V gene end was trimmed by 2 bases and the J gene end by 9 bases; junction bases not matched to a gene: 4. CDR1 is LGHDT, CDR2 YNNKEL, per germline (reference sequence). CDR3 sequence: CASSQQGGLTIYF. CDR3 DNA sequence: TGTGCCAGCAGCCAACAGGGGGGACTCACCATATATTTT.

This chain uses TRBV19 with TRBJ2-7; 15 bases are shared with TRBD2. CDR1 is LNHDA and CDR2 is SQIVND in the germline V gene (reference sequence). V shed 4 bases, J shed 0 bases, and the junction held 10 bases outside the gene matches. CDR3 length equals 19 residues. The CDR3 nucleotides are TGTGCCAGTAGTACGGGACTAGCGGGAGGTCTGTATAACTCCTACGAGCAGTACTTC. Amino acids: CASSTGLAGGLYNSYEQYF.

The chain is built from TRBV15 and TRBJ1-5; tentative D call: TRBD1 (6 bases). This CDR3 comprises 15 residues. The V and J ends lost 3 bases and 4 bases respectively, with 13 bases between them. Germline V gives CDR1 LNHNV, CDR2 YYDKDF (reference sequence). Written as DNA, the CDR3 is TGTGCCACCAGCAGCCAGGGGAGGGCAAATCAGCCCCAGCATTTT. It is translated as CATSSQGRANQPQHF.

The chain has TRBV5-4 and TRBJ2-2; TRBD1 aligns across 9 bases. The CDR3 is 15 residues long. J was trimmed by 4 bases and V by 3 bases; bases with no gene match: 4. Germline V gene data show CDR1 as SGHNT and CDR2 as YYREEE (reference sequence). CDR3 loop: CASSSQGARTGELFF. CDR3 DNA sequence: TGTGCCAGCAGCTCACAGGGGGCGCGCACCGGGGAGCTGTTTTTT. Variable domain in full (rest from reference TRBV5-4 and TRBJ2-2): ETGVTQSPTHLIKTRGQQVTLRCSSQSGHNTVSWYQQALGQGPQFIFQYYREEENGRGNFPPRFSGLQFPNYSSELNVNALELDDSALYLCASSSQGARTGELFFGEGSRLTVL.

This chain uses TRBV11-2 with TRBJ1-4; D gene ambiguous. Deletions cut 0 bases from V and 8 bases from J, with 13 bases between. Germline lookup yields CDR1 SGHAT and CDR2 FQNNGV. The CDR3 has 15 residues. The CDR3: CASSLDAGMREKLFF. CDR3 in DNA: TGTGCCAGCAGCTTAGATGCGGGTATGCGGGAAAAACTGTTTTTT.

CDR3 sequence reads: CASSPPGRDNEKLFF. The CDR3 DNA is TGTGCCAGCAGCCCCCCCGGACGGGATAATGAAAAACTGTTTTTT. The J gene is TRBJ1-4, the V gene TRBV7-9; D not certain. The CDR3 spans 15 residues. From germline, CDR1 is SEHNR and CDR2 FQNEAQ (reference sequence). The germline V and J ends were trimmed by 5 bases and 4 bases, with 14 bases remaining between them. Supplemented by reference TRBV7-9 and TRBJ1-4, the full variable domain reads DTGVSQNPRHKITKRGQNVTFRCDPISEHNRLYWYRQTLGQGPEFLTYFQNEAQLEKSRLLSDRFSAERPKGSFSTLEIQRTEQGDSAMYLCASSPPGRDNEKLFFGSGTQLSVL.

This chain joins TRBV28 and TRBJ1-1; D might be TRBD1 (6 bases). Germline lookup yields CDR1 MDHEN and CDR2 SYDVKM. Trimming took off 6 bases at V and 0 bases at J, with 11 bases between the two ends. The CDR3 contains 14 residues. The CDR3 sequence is CASSQGTMNTEAFF. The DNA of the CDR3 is TGTGCCAGCAGCCAGGGGACAATGAACACTGAAGCTTTCTTT.

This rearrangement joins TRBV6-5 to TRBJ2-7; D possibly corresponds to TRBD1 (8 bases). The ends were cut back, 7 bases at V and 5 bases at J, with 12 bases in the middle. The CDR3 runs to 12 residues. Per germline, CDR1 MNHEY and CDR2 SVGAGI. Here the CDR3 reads CASNTGGDEQYF. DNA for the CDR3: TGTGCCAGCAATACAGGGGGGGACGAGCAGTACTTC.

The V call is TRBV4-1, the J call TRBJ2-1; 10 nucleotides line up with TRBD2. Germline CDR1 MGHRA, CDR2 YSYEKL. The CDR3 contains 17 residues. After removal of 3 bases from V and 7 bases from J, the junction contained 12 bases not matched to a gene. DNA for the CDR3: TGCGCCAGCAGCCAGCCCCGGCTAGCGGGAGTACTAAATGAGCAGTTCTTC. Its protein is CASSQPRLAGVLNEQFF.

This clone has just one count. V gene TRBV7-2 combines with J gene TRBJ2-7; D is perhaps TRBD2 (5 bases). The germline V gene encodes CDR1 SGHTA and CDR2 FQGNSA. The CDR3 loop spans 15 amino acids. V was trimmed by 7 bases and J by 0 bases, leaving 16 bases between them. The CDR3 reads CASTLTAGRSYEQYF. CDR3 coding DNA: TGTGCCAGCACCTTGACTGCGGGCCGCTCCTACGAGCAGTACTTC.

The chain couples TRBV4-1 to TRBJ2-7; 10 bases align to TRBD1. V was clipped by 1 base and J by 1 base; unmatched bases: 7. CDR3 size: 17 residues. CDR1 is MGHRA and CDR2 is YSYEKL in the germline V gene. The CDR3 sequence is CASSQGQGAPLSYEQYF. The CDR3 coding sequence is TGCGCCAGCAGCCAAGGACAGGGGGCCCCCCTTTCCTACGAGCAGTACTTC.

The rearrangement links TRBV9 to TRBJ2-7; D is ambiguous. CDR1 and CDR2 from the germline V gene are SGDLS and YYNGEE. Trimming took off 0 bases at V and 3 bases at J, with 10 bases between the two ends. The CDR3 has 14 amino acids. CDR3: CASSVAQDIYEQYF. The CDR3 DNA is TGTGCCAGCAGCGTAGCGCAGGATATCTACGAGCAGTACTTC. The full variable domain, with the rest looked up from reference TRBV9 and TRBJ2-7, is DSGVTQTPKHLITATGQRVTLRCSPRSGDLSVYWYQQSLDQGLQFLIQYYNGEERAKGNILERFSAQQFPDLHSELNLSSLELGDSALYFCASSVAQDIYEQYFGPGTRLTVT.

CDR3 coding DNA: TGTGCCAGCAGTTCTTCAGGGGGCAGTGAAGCTTTCTTT. This gives the protein CASSSSGGSEAFF. The J gene is TRBJ1-1, the V gene TRBV27, with 8 bases identical to TRBD1. The CDR3 covers 13 residues. The V gene's germline CDR1 is MNHEY and CDR2 SMNVEV (reference sequence). V trimming: 4 bases; J trimming: 7 bases; junction bases outside the gene matches: 5.

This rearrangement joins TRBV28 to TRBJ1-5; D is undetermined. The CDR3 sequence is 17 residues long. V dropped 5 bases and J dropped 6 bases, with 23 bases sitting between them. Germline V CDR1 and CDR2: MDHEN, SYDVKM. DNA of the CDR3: TGTGCCAGCAGTCCCCCCATTTTGCTCCTCGGGTCTCAGCCCCAGCATTTT. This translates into CASSPPILLLGSQPQHF.

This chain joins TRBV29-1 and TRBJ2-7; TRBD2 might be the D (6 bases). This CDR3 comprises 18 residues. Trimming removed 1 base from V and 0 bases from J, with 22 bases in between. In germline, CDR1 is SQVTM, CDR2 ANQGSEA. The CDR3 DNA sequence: TGCAGCGTTGAAGGTATCGTACCCTGGGACGGGGGCTCCTACGAGCAGTACTTC. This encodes CSVEGIVPWDGGSYEQYF.

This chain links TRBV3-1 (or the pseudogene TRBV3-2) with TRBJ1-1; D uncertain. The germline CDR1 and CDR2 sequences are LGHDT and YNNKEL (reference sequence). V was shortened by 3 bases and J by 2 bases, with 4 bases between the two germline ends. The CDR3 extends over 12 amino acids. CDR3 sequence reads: CASSHPNTEAFF. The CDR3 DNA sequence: TGTGCCAGCAGCCATCCAAACACTGAAGCTTTCTTT.

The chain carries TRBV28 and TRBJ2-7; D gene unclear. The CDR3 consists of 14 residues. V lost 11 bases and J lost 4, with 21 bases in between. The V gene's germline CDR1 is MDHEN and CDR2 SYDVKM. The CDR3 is CASKPLRSKYEQYF. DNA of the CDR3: TGTGCCTCCAAACCGCTTAGATCCAAGTACGAGCAGTACTTC.

As DNA, the CDR3 is TGTGCCAGCAGCCCCAGGGGGAATGAGTCCAACGAGCAGTACTTC. It encodes CASSPRGNESNEQYF. This sequence joins TRBV13 and TRBJ2-7; 7 bases map to TRBD1. The CDR3 is made up of 15 amino acids. From germline, CDR1 is PRHDT and CDR2 FYEKMQ (reference sequence). After removal of 5 bases from V and 5 bases from J, the junction contained 12 bases not matched to a gene.

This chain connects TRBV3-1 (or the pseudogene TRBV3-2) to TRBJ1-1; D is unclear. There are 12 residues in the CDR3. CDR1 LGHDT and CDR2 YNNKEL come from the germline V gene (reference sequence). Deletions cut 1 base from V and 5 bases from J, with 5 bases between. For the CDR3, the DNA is TGTGCCAGCAGCCAAGCTTCTACTGAAGCTTTCTTT. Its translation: CASSQASTEAFF.

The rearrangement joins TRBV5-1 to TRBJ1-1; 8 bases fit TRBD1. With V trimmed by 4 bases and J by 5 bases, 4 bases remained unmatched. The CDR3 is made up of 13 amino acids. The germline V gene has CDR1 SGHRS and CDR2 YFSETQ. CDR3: CASSATGVTEAFF. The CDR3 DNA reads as TGCGCCAGCAGCGCGACAGGGGTAACTGAAGCTTTCTTT.

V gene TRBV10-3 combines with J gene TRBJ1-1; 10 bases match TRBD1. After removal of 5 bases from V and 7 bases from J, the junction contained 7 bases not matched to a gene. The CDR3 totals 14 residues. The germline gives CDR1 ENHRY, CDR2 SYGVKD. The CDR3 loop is CAISRQGASGEAFF. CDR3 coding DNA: TGTGCCATCAGTAGACAGGGGGCTTCCGGTGAAGCTTTCTTT.

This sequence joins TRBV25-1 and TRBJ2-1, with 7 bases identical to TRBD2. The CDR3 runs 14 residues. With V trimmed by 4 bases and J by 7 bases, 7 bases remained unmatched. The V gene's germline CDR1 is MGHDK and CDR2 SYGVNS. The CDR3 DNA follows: TGTGCCAGCAGTGGTCCGGGAGGCGATAATGAGCAGTTCTTC. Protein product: CASSGPGGDNEQFF.